Shown below are 9 T cell receptor beta chains from a single sample sequenced in a study of molecular identifiers for immune sequencing clone quantification. MiXCR, applied by TCRdb to the PCR reads, yields one record per CDR3 protein. The repertoire holds approximately 670,000 distinct CDR3 sequences, with 15% to 20% as singletons. The specimen sequenced was naive CD8+ T cells from blood, with Jurkat cell RNA spiked in. Subset here: FACS-sorted CD8+CD4-CCR7+CD45RA+ naive T cells. These receptors all stem from a human donor in good health. Some libraries in this study had Jurkat cell RNA spiked in.

Concerning this clonotype itself: Being one base from a much bigger clone, this may be a read error. The gene calls are TRBV29-1 and TRBJ2-2, with 13 bases identical to TRBD2. Per germline, CDR1 SQVTM and CDR2 ANQGSEA. The CDR3 loop spans 17 amino acids. CDR3 amino acids: CSVEVTSGGPFTGELLF. The CDR3 DNA sequence: TGCAGCGTTGAAGTGACTAGCGGGGGGCCATTCACCGGGGAGCTGCTTTTT.

The chain couples TRBV28 to TRBJ2-7, with no clear D. CDR1 is MDHEN, CDR2 SYDVKM, per germline. The CDR3 sequence is 11 residues long. Trimming removed 7 bases from V and 4 bases from J, with 8 bases in between. The CDR3 reads CASIQSYEQYF. The DNA for the CDR3 is TGTGCCAGCATCCAATCGTACGAGCAGTACTTC.

The J gene is TRBJ2-3, the V gene TRBV7-2; TRBD1 aligns across 8 bases. This CDR3 contains 17 residues. The V gene's germline CDR1 is SGHTA and CDR2 FQGNSA. J lost 4 bases, V lost 2 bases, and 11 bases had no gene match. CDR3 amino acids: CASSLSSGQGFADTQYF. In DNA, the CDR3 is TGTGCCAGCAGCTTAAGTTCAGGACAGGGCTTTGCAGATACGCAGTATTTT.

With respect to this clonotype: This may be a read error, as it is one base from a much larger clone. The V gene is TRBV30, the J gene TRBJ1-5; D ambiguous. CDR1 and CDR2 from the germline V gene are GTSNPN and SVGIG (reference sequence). V was clipped by 4 bases and J by 6 bases, with 13 bases between them. CDR3 length: 13 residues. The DNA for the CDR3 is TGTGCCTGGAATGTAGAATGGGGTCAGCCCCAGCATTTT. As protein: CAWNVEWGQPQHF.

As for this clonotype: Mismatch with germline at one junction end may stem from a read error. This CDR3 is CGSSYGGEAFF. The CDR3 region has the DNA TGTGGCAGCAGTTATGGGGGTGAAGCTTTCTTT. The rearrangement uses TRBV6-2 or TRBV6-3 and TRBJ1-1; TRBD1 is a possible D gene (5 bases). The CDR3 contains 11 residues. Per germline, CDR1 MNHEY and CDR2 SVGEGT.

V is TRBV19 and J is TRBJ1-5; 12 bases fit TRBD1. There are 16 residues in the CDR3. V was clipped by 1 base and J by 4 bases; unmatched bases: 2. CDR1 and CDR2 from the germline V gene are LNHDA and SQIVND (reference sequence). CDR3 DNA: TGTGCCAGTAGTATAGGGGACAGGGGGCATAATCAGCCCCAGCATTTT. This translates into CASSIGDRGHNQPQHF.

This clonotype was observed a handful of times. This rearrangement joins TRBV20-1 to TRBJ2-2, with 8 nucleotides matching TRBD2. Trimming took 5 bases from V and 6 from J; bases not matched to a gene: 14. The CDR3 length is 16 residues. Germline values: CDR1 DFQATT, CDR2 SNEGSKA (reference sequence). Here the CDR3 DNA reads TGCAGTGCTCCCCATTCCGGGACTAGGGGGTCCGGGGAGCTGTTTTTT. This translates into CSAPHSGTRGSGELFF.

The rearrangement links TRBV2 to TRBJ1-4; 7 bases fit TRBD1. This CDR3 has 19 amino acids. Germline V CDR1 and CDR2: SNHLY, FYNNEI. Losses at the gene ends were 2 bases for V and 4 bases for J; bases not matched to a gene: 16. CDR3 protein: CASSEWVLIGTANNEKLFF. CDR3 DNA sequence: TGTGCCAGCAGTGAATGGGTTTTAATAGGGACAGCTAATAATGAAAAACTGTTTTTT. Full variable domain (rest looked up from reference TRBV2 and TRBJ1-4): EPEVTQTPSHQVTQMGQEVILRCVPISNHLYFYWYRQILGQKVEFLVSFYNNEISEKSEIFDDQFSVERPDGSNFTLKIRSTKLEDSAMYFCASSEWVLIGTANNEKLFFGSGTQLSVL.

The sample holds many counts of this clonotype. This sequence joins TRBV7-7 and TRBJ2-5; 10 bases align to TRBD2. Germline V lookup: CDR1 SSHAT, CDR2 FNYEAQ (reference sequence). After removal of 2 bases from V and 5 bases from J, the junction contained 17 bases not matched to a gene. CDR3 length equals 19 residues. The DNA for the CDR3 is TGTGCCAGCAGCTTATCGTTGTTCGGGACTAGCGTTCCCACGGAGACCCAGTACTTC. Its protein is CASSLSLFGTSVPTETQYF.